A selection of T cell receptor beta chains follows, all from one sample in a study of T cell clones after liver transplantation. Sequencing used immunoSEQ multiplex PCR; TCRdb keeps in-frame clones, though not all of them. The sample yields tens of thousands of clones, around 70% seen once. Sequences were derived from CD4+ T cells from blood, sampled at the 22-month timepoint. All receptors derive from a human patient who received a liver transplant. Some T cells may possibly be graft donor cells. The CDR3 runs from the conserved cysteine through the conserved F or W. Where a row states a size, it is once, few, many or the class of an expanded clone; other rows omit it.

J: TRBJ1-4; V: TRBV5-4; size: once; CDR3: CASRSDRGGEKLFF
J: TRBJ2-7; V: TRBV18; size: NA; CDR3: CASSPDLWEQYF
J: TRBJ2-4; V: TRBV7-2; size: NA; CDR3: CASSLTLTARNIQYF
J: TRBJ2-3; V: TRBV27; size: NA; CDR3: CASSLYGVRYF
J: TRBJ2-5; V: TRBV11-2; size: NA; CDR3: CASSSGYQETQYF
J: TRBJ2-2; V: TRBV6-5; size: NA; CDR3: CASSYRPPGELFF
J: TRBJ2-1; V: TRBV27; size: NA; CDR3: CASGQGNEQFF
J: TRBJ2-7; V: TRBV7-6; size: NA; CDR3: CASSSSFPLAGVSYEQYF
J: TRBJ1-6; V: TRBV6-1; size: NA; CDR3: CASTEDRVSPLHF
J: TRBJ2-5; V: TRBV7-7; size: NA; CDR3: CASSSGRTETQYF
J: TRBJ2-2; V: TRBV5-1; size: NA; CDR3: CASSLEISVGELFF
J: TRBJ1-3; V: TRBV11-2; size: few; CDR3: CASSWGGLPSGNTIYF
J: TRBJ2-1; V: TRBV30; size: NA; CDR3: CAWTGTSPYNEQFF
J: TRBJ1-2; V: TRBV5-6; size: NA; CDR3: CASSLGRRDGYTF
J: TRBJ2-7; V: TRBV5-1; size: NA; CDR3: CASSLLGQGRNLAYEQYF
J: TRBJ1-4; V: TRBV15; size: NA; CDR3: CATSIGRGGGEEKLFF
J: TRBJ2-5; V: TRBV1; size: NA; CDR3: CTSSQTRRTGGLQETQYF
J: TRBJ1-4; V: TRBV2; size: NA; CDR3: CASSEGGIRNNEKLFF
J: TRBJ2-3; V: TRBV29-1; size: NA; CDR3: CSVESQGLDTQYF
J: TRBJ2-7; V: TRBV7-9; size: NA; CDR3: CASNFGTGYYEQYF
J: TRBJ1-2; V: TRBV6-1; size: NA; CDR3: CASGGTYGYTF
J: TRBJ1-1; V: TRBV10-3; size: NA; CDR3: CAISLRDWRTEAFF
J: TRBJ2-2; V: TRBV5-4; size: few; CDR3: CASSLQGGSGELFF
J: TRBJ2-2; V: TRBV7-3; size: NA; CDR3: CASSANPGTLNTGELFF
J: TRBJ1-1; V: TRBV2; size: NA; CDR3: CASSDGTGNTEAFF
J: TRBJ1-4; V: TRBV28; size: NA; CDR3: CASSLGTASNEKLFF
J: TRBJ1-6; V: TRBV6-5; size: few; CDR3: CASSYTTGIDSPLHF
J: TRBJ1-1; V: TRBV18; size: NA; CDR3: CASSPLTRSRNTEAFF
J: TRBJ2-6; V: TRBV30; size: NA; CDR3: CALSGANVLTF
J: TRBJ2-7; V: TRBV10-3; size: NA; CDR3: CAIGIEGGGYEQYF
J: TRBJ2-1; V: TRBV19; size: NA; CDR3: CASSTQGAYNEQFF
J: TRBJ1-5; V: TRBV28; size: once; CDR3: CASSFIGQSNQPQHF
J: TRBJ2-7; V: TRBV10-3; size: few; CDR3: CAIRRQGSGYEQYF
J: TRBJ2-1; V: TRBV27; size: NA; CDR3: CASSPLRGDGSAQFF
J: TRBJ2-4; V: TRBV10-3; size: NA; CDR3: CAISAQKNIQYF
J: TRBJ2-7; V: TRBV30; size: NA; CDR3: CAWSVRDEQYF
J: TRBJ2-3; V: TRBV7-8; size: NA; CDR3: CASSLAGGGAPDTQYF
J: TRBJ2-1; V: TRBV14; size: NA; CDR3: CASTLGGPYNEQFF
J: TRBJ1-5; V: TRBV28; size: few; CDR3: CASSWTARQPQHF
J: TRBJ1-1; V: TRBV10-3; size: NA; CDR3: CAISELMNTEAFF
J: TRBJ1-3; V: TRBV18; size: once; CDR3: CASSPPTGGNSGNTIYF
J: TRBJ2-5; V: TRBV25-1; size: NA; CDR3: CASSFGRQETQYF
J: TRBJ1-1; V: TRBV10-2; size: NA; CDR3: CASSESTGTEAFF
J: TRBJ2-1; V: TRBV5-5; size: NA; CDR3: CASSSGGRNNEQFF
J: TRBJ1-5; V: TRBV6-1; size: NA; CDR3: CASSAGVTDQPQHF
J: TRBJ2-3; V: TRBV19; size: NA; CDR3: CASSSRGLAGGDTQYF
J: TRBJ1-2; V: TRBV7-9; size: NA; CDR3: CASSLAGGTNYGYTF
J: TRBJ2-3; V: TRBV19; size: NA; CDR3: CASSLTGSTDTQYF
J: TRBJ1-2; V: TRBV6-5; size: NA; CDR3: CASTITSSNYGYTF
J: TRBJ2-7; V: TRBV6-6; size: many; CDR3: CASERQVAYEQYF
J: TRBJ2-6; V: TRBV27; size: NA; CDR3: CASSGTQGVAGANVLTF